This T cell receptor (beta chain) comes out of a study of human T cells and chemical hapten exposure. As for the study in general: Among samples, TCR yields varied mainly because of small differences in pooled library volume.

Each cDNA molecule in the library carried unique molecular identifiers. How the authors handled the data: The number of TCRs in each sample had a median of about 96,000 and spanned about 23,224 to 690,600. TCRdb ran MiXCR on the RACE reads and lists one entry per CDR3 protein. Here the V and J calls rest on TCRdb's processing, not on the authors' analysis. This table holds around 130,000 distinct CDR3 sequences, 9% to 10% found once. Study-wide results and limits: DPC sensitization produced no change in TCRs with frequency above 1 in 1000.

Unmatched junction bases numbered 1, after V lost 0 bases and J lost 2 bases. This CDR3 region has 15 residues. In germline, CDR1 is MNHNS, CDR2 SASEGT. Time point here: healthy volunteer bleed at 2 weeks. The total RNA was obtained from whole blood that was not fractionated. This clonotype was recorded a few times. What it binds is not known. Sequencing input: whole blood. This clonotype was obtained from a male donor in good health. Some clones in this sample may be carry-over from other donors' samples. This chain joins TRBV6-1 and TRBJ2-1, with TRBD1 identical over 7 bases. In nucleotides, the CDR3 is TGTGCCAGCAGTGAAGCACAGGGGACCTACAATGAGCAGTTCTTC. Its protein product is CASSEAQGTYNEQFF.